Shown below are 30 T cell receptor beta chains from a single sample sequenced in a study of blood T cell repertoires in COVID-19. The repertoire was sequenced with immunoSEQ multiplex PCR; TCRdb's copy has only in-frame clones and lacks some. The sample has 200,000 to 250,000 clones; 85% to 90% are singletons. The specimen sequenced was peripheral blood. These receptors all come from an elderly man with acute or convalescent COVID-19.

The rearrangement joins TRBV2 to TRBJ1-6; the match to TRBD1 covers 8 bases. Germline CDR1 is SNHLY and CDR2 is FYNNEI. V lost 8 bases and J lost 6; bases outside the gene matches: 6. The CDR3 length is 14 residues. The CDR3 spells CASARDRSNSPLHF. Here the CDR3 DNA reads TGTGCCAGCGCACGGGACAGGAGTAATTCACCCCTCCACTTT.

The V and J genes are TRBV27 and TRBJ2-7; D may be TRBD2 (6 bases). Germline values: CDR1 MNHEY, CDR2 SMNVEV (reference sequence). This CDR3 is built from 15 residues. Trimming took 2 bases from V and 1 from J, leaving 12 bases between them. The CDR3, as DNA: TGTGCCAGCAGTTTAATTCCAGGGAGGTCCTACGAGCAGTACTTC. Its protein is CASSLIPGRSYEQYF.

V and J are TRBV2 and TRBJ1-6; 8 bases line up with TRBD1. Germline CDR1 and CDR2: SNHLY and FYNNEI. CDR3 length: 12 amino acids. Trimming removed 8 bases from V and 9 bases from J; junction bases left unmatched: 3. This chain's CDR3 is CASGRGLSPLHF. Written as DNA, the CDR3 is TGTGCCAGCGGCAGGGGGCTTTCACCCCTCCACTTT.

V and J are TRBV6-5 and TRBJ2-7; 7 nucleotides match TRBD1. Germline V gene lookup returns CDR1 MNHEY and CDR2 SVGAGI. V lost 6 bases to trimming and J lost 6 bases; unmatched junction nucleotides: 11. The CDR3 runs to 14 residues. CDR3 loop: CASRTGRGSGEQYF. The CDR3 nucleotides are TGTGCCAGCAGGACGGGCAGGGGGTCGGGCGAGCAGTACTTC.

The rearrangement uses TRBV30 and TRBJ1-5; weak D call: TRBD1 (6 bases). From germline, CDR1 is GTSNPN and CDR2 SVGIG (reference sequence). Trimming left V 5 bases short and J 7 bases short, with 18 bases between. The CDR3 runs 14 residues. CDR3 DNA sequence: TGTGCCTGGTCGGCGCAGGGGTTACACCAGCCCCAGCATTTT. Translating it yields CAWSAQGLHQPQHF.

The chain has TRBV11-2 and TRBJ2-7; D possibly corresponds to TRBD1 (5 bases). The V and J ends lost 2 bases and 5 bases respectively, with 13 bases between them. The CDR3 sequence is 14 residues long. Germline V gene data show CDR1 as SGHAT and CDR2 as FQNNGV. This CDR3 is CASSLTFQGHEQYF. For the CDR3, the DNA is TGTGCCAGCAGCTTAACTTTCCAGGGCCACGAGCAGTACTTC.

V is TRBV7-9 and J is TRBJ2-5; maybe TRBD2 (5 bases). CDR1 and CDR2 from the germline V gene are SEHNR and FQNEAQ (reference sequence). V lost 7 bases to trimming and J lost 2 bases, with 11 bases between them. The CDR3 is 13 residues long. The CDR3 DNA sequence: TGTGCCAGCAACCAACTAGTACAAGAGACCCAGTACTTC. Translated: CASNQLVQETQYF.

The rearrangement uses TRBV9 and TRBJ2-2; TRBD2 matches at 12 bases. V was clipped by 2 bases and J by 4 bases; unmatched bases: 3. Per germline, CDR1 SGDLS and CDR2 YYNGEE. This CDR3 has 16 amino acids. The CDR3 nucleotides read TGTGCCAGCAGCGTCCTAGCGGGAGGGCCCACCGGGGAGCTGTTTTTT. Translating it yields CASSVLAGGPTGELFF.

This clone showed up just once. The gene calls are TRBV18 and TRBJ1-5, with 7 nucleotides matching TRBD1. Germline assignment: CDR1 KGHSH and CDR2 LQKENI. Trimming took 5 bases from V and 0 from J; bases not matched to a gene: 10. The CDR3 contains 17 residues. CDR3 in DNA: TGTGCCAGCTCAACCCGAGCCACAGGGGATAGCAATCAGCCCCAGCATTTT. It codes for CASSTRATGDSNQPQHF.

The chain combines TRBV5-8 with TRBJ1-1; D is undetermined. The germline V gene has CDR1 SGHTS and CDR2 YDEGEE. The V end was cut by 1 base, the J end by 8 bases, with 6 bases between. CDR3 size: 11 residues. CDR3 protein: CASSLFREAFF. The DNA for the CDR3 is TGTGCCAGCAGCTTGTTCAGGGAAGCTTTCTTT.

The gene calls are TRBV6-5 and TRBJ2-1; TRBD2 matches at 7 bases. The CDR3 extends over 15 amino acids. Looked up from germline, CDR1 is MNHEY and CDR2 is SVGAGI. V was pared by 5 bases and J by 5 bases, with 9 bases of the junction left unmatched. The CDR3 here is CASSTDQTSNNEQFF. CDR3 nucleotide sequence: TGTGCCAGCAGTACAGACCAGACTAGCAACAATGAGCAGTTCTTC.

The J gene is TRBJ2-7, the V gene TRBV5-8, with D tentatively TRBD2 (5 bases). Germline loops: CDR1 SGHTS, CDR2 YDEGEE. Trimming took off 0 bases at V and 5 bases at J, with 12 bases between the two ends. The CDR3 has 14 residues. The CDR3 region is CASSLVSGRDEQYV. The CDR3 DNA sequence: TGTGCCAGCAGCTTGGTGTCGGGAAGGGACGAGCAGTACGTC.

V and J are TRBV27 and TRBJ2-7; possibly TRBD2 for D (7 bases). The CDR3 is made up of 13 amino acids. Trimming took 6 bases from V and 6 from J, leaving 15 bases between them. Germline V gene lookup returns CDR1 MNHEY and CDR2 SMNVEV (reference sequence). CDR3 sequence reads: CASRGRGASEQYF. CDR3 coding DNA: TGTGCCAGCAGAGGGAGGGGGGCATCCGAGCAGTACTTC.

The chain employs TRBV13 and TRBJ1-6, with D unclear. This CDR3 contains 17 residues. V lost 5 bases to trimming and J lost 0 bases, with 14 bases between them. The germline V gene encodes CDR1 PRHDT and CDR2 FYEKMQ (reference sequence). CDR3 sequence reads: CASSPRPTASYNSPLHF. CDR3 DNA: TGTGCCAGCAGCCCCCGTCCTACCGCCTCCTATAATTCACCCCTCCACTTT.

This clone occurred a few times. This chain connects TRBV27 to TRBJ2-1; 8 nucleotides match TRBD2. Germline V gene data show CDR1 as MNHEY and CDR2 as SMNVEV (reference sequence). The CDR3 totals 15 residues. The V gene end was trimmed by 5 bases and the J gene end by 3 bases; junction bases not matched to a gene: 6. The CDR3 reads CASSRAGAIYNEQFF. The CDR3 DNA reads TGTGCCAGCAGTAGAGCGGGAGCTATCTACAATGAGCAGTTCTTC.

V gene TRBV30 combines with J gene TRBJ2-3; a possible D gene is TRBD1 (5 bases). The CDR3 has 13 residues. Germline loops: CDR1 GTSNPN, CDR2 SVGIG (reference sequence). V was trimmed by 1 base and J by 2 bases, leaving 7 bases between them. CDR3 residues: CAWSAGHTDTQYF. CDR3 DNA: TGTGCCTGGAGTGCCGGACACACAGATACGCAGTATTTT.

This chain links TRBV7-9 with TRBJ2-2; 14 bases map to TRBD2. The V and J ends lost 3 bases and 6 bases, in that order; junction bases with no gene match: 6. Germline V gene lookup returns CDR1 SEHNR and CDR2 FQNEAQ (reference sequence). The CDR3 loop spans 17 amino acids. The CDR3 reads CASSLGTSGSYAGELFF. CDR3 bases: TGTGCCAGCAGCTTGGGGACTAGCGGGAGTTACGCCGGGGAGCTGTTTTTT.

The chain has TRBV9 and TRBJ1-1; weak D call: TRBD1 (5 bases). This CDR3 region has 16 residues. The V gene lost 0 bases and the J gene lost 5 bases, with 17 bases spanning the gap. Germline V CDR1 and CDR2: SGDLS, YYNGEE. CDR3 in DNA: TGTGCCAGCAGCGTAGGAAAGGTCACAGGAAAAACTGAAGCTTTCTTT. This translates into CASSVGKVTGKTEAFF. Drawing the rest from reference TRBV9 and TRBJ1-1, the complete variable domain is DSGVTQTPKHLITATGQRVTLRCSPRSGDLSVYWYQQSLDQGLQFLIQYYNGEERAKGNILERFSAQQFPDLHSELNLSSLELGDSALYFCASSVGKVTGKTEAFFGQGTRLTVV.

V gene TRBV2 combines with J gene TRBJ1-3; 10 bases align to TRBD1. This CDR3 has 16 residues. The germline V gene has CDR1 SNHLY and CDR2 FYNNEI. Trimming removed 6 bases from V and 0 bases from J; junction bases left unmatched: 5. This CDR3 is CASSGQGGYSGNTIYF. The DNA of the CDR3 is TGTGCCAGCAGCGGACAGGGGGGATACTCTGGAAACACCATATATTTT.

This clone showed up just once. V is TRBV7-2 and J is TRBJ2-7, with 12 bases matching TRBD1. Trimming at V came to 1 base and at J to 4 bases, leaving 5 bases not matched to a gene. Germline V CDR1 and CDR2: SGHTA, FQGNSA. The CDR3 sequence is 16 residues long. For the CDR3, the DNA is TGTGCCAGCAGCTTAGGACCGGGACAGGGGGCGTACGAGCAGTACTTC. It is translated as CASSLGPGQGAYEQYF.

V is TRBV29-1 and J is TRBJ1-2, with 9 bases lining up with TRBD1. CDR1 and CDR2 (germline): SQVTM, ANQGSEA. The V gene end was trimmed by 0 bases and the J gene end by 8 bases; junction bases not matched to a gene: 7. The CDR3 is 14 amino acids. Here the CDR3 DNA reads TGCAGCGTTGAAGAATACAGGGGGCGAGGAGGCTACACCTTC. Translated: CSVEEYRGRGGYTF.

This clone was detected a few times. The J gene is TRBJ2-7, the V gene TRBV29-1, with 9 positions matching TRBD1. The CDR3 covers 11 residues. Trimming at V came to 4 bases and at J to 5 bases, leaving 0 bases not matched to a gene. CDR1 is SQVTM, CDR2 ANQGSEA, per germline. The CDR3: CSVGTGDEQYV. The CDR3 DNA reads as TGCAGCGTTGGGACAGGGGACGAGCAGTACGTC.

This chain uses TRBV7-9 with TRBJ2-5; the D gene is possibly TRBD2 (5 bases). Germline V CDR1 and CDR2: SEHNR, FQNEAQ (reference sequence). V was clipped by 5 bases and J by 5 bases, with 12 bases between them. CDR3 length equals 13 residues. CDR3 DNA sequence: TGTGCCAGCAGCCAGAGGGCTCAGGAGACCCAGTACTTC. The encoded protein is CASSQRAQETQYF.

The genes are TRBV5-4 and TRBJ2-5, with D perhaps matching TRBD1 (6 bases). CDR3 size: 18 residues. Trimming took off 3 bases at V and 2 bases at J, with 23 bases between the two ends. Germline V CDR1 and CDR2: SGHNT, YYREEE (reference sequence). CDR3 in DNA: TGTGCCAGCAGCTCTGGTTTCTCTAGGGGCAGGGGTCAAGAGACCCAGTACTTC. Translated: CASSSGFSRGRGQETQYF.

The CDR3 sequence: CASSVGLADQGGQYF. The DNA of the CDR3 is TGTGCCAGCAGCGTGGGACTAGCGGATCAAGGTGGCCAGTACTTC. The V and J genes are TRBV7-8 and TRBJ2-5; 11 nucleotides match TRBD2. The CDR3 length is 15 residues. Looked up from germline, CDR1 is SGHVS and CDR2 is FQNEAQ. The V gene end was trimmed by 5 bases and the J gene end by 10 bases; junction bases not matched to a gene: 12. Based on the CDR3 plus reference TRBV7-8 and TRBJ2-5, the full variable domain is GAGVSQSPRYKVAKRGQDVALRCDPISGHVSLFWYQQALGQGPEFLTYFQNEAQLDKSGLPSDRFFAERPEGSVSTLKIQRTQQEDSAVYLCASSVGLADQGGQYFGPGTRLLVL.

This clone was observed a handful of times. The V call is TRBV5-1, the J call TRBJ2-3, with D tentatively TRBD1 (6 bases). The V gene's germline CDR1 is SGHRS and CDR2 YFSETQ. This CDR3 has 13 amino acids. The ends were cut back, 5 bases at V and 1 base at J, with 8 bases in the middle. CDR3 DNA: TGCGCCAGCAGGGACAGAGGCACAGATACGCAGTATTTT. It codes for CASRDRGTDTQYF.

V is TRBV4-3 and J is TRBJ2-5, with D perhaps matching TRBD2 (6 bases). V was clipped by 0 bases and J by 3 bases, with 11 bases between them. The germline V gene has CDR1 LGHNA and CDR2 YSLEER. CDR3 size: 15 residues. The CDR3 DNA follows: TGCGCCAGCAGCCAAGATCTAGCGCGGAAAGAGACCCAGTACTTC. Amino acid sequence: CASSQDLARKETQYF.

This chain connects TRBV5-1 to TRBJ2-2; the match to TRBD2 covers 9 bases. V lost 1 base, J lost 7 bases, and 8 bases stayed unmatched. This CDR3 region has 16 residues. Per the germline V gene, CDR1 is SGHRS and CDR2 is YFSETQ. CDR3 residues: CASSLIPSGMNGELFF. The CDR3 DNA reads TGCGCCAGCAGCTTGATTCCTAGCGGGATGAACGGGGAGCTGTTTTTT.

The J gene is TRBJ2-5, the V gene TRBV7-9, with 9 bases lining up with TRBD2. Trimming took 2 bases from V and 9 from J; bases not matched to a gene: 13. Germline CDR1 and CDR2: SEHNR and FQNEAQ (reference sequence). The CDR3 has 16 residues. The CDR3 is CASSLLASGARDSQYF. CDR3 in DNA: TGTGCCAGCAGCTTATTGGCTAGCGGGGCTAGAGACTCCCAGTACTTC.

This chain connects TRBV19 to TRBJ1-4; 10 nucleotides align to TRBD1. V lost 5 bases to trimming and J lost 5 bases; unmatched junction nucleotides: 5. The CDR3 totals 15 residues. CDR1 is LNHDA, CDR2 SQIVND, per germline (reference sequence). The CDR3 region is CASSASGQGNEKLFF. The DNA of the CDR3 is TGTGCCAGTAGTGCTTCGGGACAGGGGAATGAAAAACTGTTTTTT.